This T cell receptor (beta chain) was identified in a study of shared clonotypes between healthy human individuals. Trimming shortened V by 2 bases and J by 7 bases, and 23 bases separated the two germline ends. Germline-derived CDR1 and CDR2 are LNHNV and YYDKDF (reference sequence). This CDR3 spans 17 amino acids. Sequenced by immunoSEQ multiplex PCR; TCRdb stores in-frame clones only, minus some. The table has about 1.1 million clones, around 82% seen once. Findings and caveats of the study: In contrast to clonotypes shared by all four donors, non-shared clonotypes had lower generation probabilities. Rarefaction curves obtained for sorted subsets showed sequencing incomplete despite large depth.

Comment on this clone: Its antigen remains unidentified.

Input material: memory CD4+ T cells from PBMCs. Stated subset: CD45RA-negative fraction. This sequence originates from a man between 18 and 35 years old in good health. Some clones in this sample may be carry-over from other donors' samples. This chain joins TRBV15 and TRBJ1-2, with D possibly matching TRBD1 (6 bases). Here the CDR3 reads CATSRLSAGGPSRGYTF. CDR3 nucleotide sequence: TGTGCCACCAGCAGACTAAGCGCCGGGGGGCCCTCCCGTGGCTACACCTTC.